This entry lists 20 T cell receptor beta chains sequenced from one sample in a study of shared clonotypes between healthy human individuals. Naive-designated CD8 cells lacked CD45RO, were positively enriched for CCR7, and omitted terminally differentiated effector memory CD45RA+ cells. Assay: immunoSEQ multiplex PCR; the TCRdb copy retains only in-frame clones and omits some. The data contain about 680,000 clones, roughly 94% of them seen just once; the ten biggest clones take up about a quarter. The sample was naive CD8+ T cells sorted from blood. The receptor source for this set is a man younger than 40 in good health.

V gene TRBV5-1 combines with J gene TRBJ2-1; no clear D gene. The germline gives CDR1 SGHRS, CDR2 YFSETQ. The CDR3 covers 11 residues. V lost 7 bases and J 8 bases, leaving 10 bases between the germline ends. In nucleotides, the CDR3 is TGCGCCAGCCACGATGCGTATGAGCAGTTCTTC. Amino acids: CASHDAYEQFF.

The chain is built from TRBV7-6 and TRBJ2-3; D possibly corresponds to TRBD2 (5 bases). Trimming removed 5 bases from V and 3 bases from J, with 12 bases in between. The CDR3 runs 14 residues. CDR1 and CDR2 (germline): SGHVS, FNYEAQ. In DNA, the CDR3 is TGTGCCAGCAGCCCCGGGATGTTGACAGATACGCAGTATTTT. It specifies CASSPGMLTDTQYF.

This sequence joins TRBV2 and TRBJ2-1; 9 bases match TRBD2. J gave up 8 bases and V 6 bases, and 8 bases lay outside the gene matches. The CDR3 is 14 amino acids. CDR1 SNHLY and CDR2 FYNNEI come from the germline V gene. This CDR3 reads CASRGLAGLDEQFF. DNA of the CDR3: TGTGCCAGCAGGGGACTAGCCGGATTGGATGAGCAGTTCTTC.

The chain uses TRBV13 and TRBJ2-4, with 9 bases identical to TRBD2. The CDR3 has 15 amino acids. Germline assignment: CDR1 PRHDT and CDR2 FYEKMQ (reference sequence). Trimming took 8 bases from V and 7 from J; bases not matched to a gene: 12. As DNA, the CDR3 is TGTGCCAGCGGAAGGTGGCGGGAGGGCTATAACATTCAGTACTTC. Protein product: CASGRWREGYNIQYF.

This clone was found once. Within the sample, other DNA sequences also encode this same CDR3. V gene TRBV7-8 combines with J gene TRBJ2-1; D unclear. This CDR3 spans 11 amino acids. In germline, CDR1 is SGHVS, CDR2 FQNEAQ. Trimming took 5 bases from V and 7 from J, leaving 6 bases between them. The CDR3 DNA follows: TGTGCCAGCAGCCTGGGAAATGAGCAGTTCTTC. The encoded protein is CASSLGNEQFF.

The chain links TRBV4-1 to TRBJ1-1; D is undetermined. With 3 bases removed from V and 7 bases from J, the gap between germline ends came to 12 bases. CDR1 is MGHRA and CDR2 is YSYEKL in the germline V gene. The CDR3 consists of 13 residues. The CDR3 here is CASSQENLGEAFF. The CDR3 bases are TGCGCCAGCAGCCAGGAGAACTTGGGTGAAGCTTTCTTT.

J is TRBJ1-5 and V is TRBV6-1; 11 nucleotides agree with TRBD1. V dropped 5 bases and J dropped 7; count of bases not matched to a gene: 7. The CDR3 has 15 residues. CDR1 is MNHNS and CDR2 is SASEGT in the germline V gene. CDR3 loop: CASSRTGGAGQPQHF. DNA for the CDR3: TGTGCCAGCAGTCGGACAGGGGGCGCGGGACAGCCCCAGCATTTT.

The CDR3 reads CASSPPRREYWEKLFF. DNA of the CDR3: TGTGCCAGCAGTCCCCCCCGCAGGGAGTATTGGGAAAAACTGTTTTTT. The chain is built from TRBV28 and TRBJ1-4; the D gene is possibly TRBD1 (5 bases). Trimming cost V 5 bases and J 8 bases, with 21 bases left between them. This CDR3 contains 16 residues. The germline CDR1 and CDR2 sequences are MDHEN and SYDVKM.

J is TRBJ2-7 and V is TRBV6-6; D unresolved. This CDR3 region has 11 residues. From germline, CDR1 is MNHNY and CDR2 SVGAGI (reference sequence). Trimming took 6 bases from V and 5 from J, leaving 8 bases between them. The CDR3 protein is CASRSSHEQYF. The DNA for the CDR3 is TGTGCCAGCAGAAGCAGCCACGAGCAGTACTTC.

The chain has TRBV19 and TRBJ2-3, with no clear D. Germline V lookup: CDR1 LNHDA, CDR2 SQIVND (reference sequence). The germline V and J ends were trimmed by 6 bases and 5 bases, with 6 bases remaining between them. This CDR3 has 11 residues. The CDR3 region has the DNA TGTGCCAGTAGCATCGGAGATACGCAGTATTTT. It is translated as CASSIGDTQYF.

The chain carries TRBV9 and TRBJ1-2; D is perhaps TRBD1 (6 bases). Germline CDR1 and CDR2: SGDLS and YYNGEE. The CDR3 is 12 amino acids. V shed 6 bases and J shed 6 bases, with 12 bases lying between them. DNA for the CDR3: TGTGCCAGCAAACAGGGAGGCGATGGCTACACCTTC. This translates into CASKQGGDGYTF. Full variable domain (remainder filled in from reference TRBV9 and TRBJ1-2): DSGVTQTPKHLITATGQRVTLRCSPRSGDLSVYWYQQSLDQGLQFLIQYYNGEERAKGNILERFSAQQFPDLHSELNLSSLELGDSALYFCASKQGGDGYTFGSGTRLTVV.

This rearrangement joins TRBV30 to TRBJ1-2; the D is unclear. This CDR3 region has 8 residues. V was cut by 8 bases and J by 7 bases, with 5 bases left in between. Germline CDR1 GTSNPN, CDR2 SVGIG (reference sequence). The CDR3 DNA follows: TGTGCCGGAGGTGGCTACACCTTC. Its protein is CAGGGYTF.

The gene calls are TRBV5-8 and TRBJ2-4, with 14 bases identical to TRBD2. In germline, CDR1 is SGHTS, CDR2 YDEGEE. The CDR3 totals 17 residues. J was trimmed by 7 bases and V by 3 bases; bases with no gene match: 9. The CDR3 reads CASSSNDGLAGGNIQYF. The CDR3 DNA is TGTGCCAGCAGCTCAAACGATGGACTAGCGGGAGGTAACATTCAGTACTTC.

In this sample, this clone turned up once. The V and J genes are TRBV5-4 and TRBJ2-3; 8 bases agree with TRBD2. The junction had 4 bases not matched to a gene; V was cut back by 3 bases and J by 4 bases. The germline gives CDR1 SGHNT, CDR2 YYREEE (reference sequence). This CDR3 spans 14 amino acids. CDR3 residues: CASSSGGAADTQYF. DNA of the CDR3: TGTGCCAGCAGCTCCGGGGGGGCCGCAGATACGCAGTATTTT.

The gene calls are TRBV9 and TRBJ1-2; no reliable D call. V dropped 0 bases and J dropped 6 bases, with 15 bases sitting between them. The CDR3 contains 15 residues. The germline V gene has CDR1 SGDLS and CDR2 YYNGEE. The CDR3 region has the DNA TGTGCCAGCAGCGTAGAAGGGTTTGAGGATCATGGCTACACCTTC. This encodes CASSVEGFEDHGYTF.

This clone was seen a few times. It may be a read error: a sequence one base away is much more abundant. This sample also contains other DNA sequences that code for the same CDR3. The V and J genes are TRBV27 and TRBJ2-1; the D call may be TRBD1 or TRBD2 (5 bases each). Trimming shortened V by 3 bases and J by 8 bases, and 8 bases separated the two germline ends. Germline assignment: CDR1 MNHEY and CDR2 SMNVEV (reference sequence). The CDR3 covers 12 residues. The CDR3 coding sequence is TGTGCCAGCAGTTTGTTGGGGGATGAGCAGTTCTTC. The encoded protein is CASSLLGDEQFF.

The CDR3 coding sequence is TGTGCCAGCAGCTCGCGACTAGCGGGGACCACAGATACGCAGTATTTT. This sequence encodes CASSSRLAGTTDTQYF. The gene calls are TRBV7-9 and TRBJ2-3, with 11 bases identical to TRBD2. Germline loops: CDR1 SEHNR, CDR2 FQNEAQ (reference sequence). J gave up 2 bases and V 4 bases, and 5 bases lay outside the gene matches. CDR3 length: 16 residues.

This sequence joins TRBV4-1 and TRBJ1-1; weak D call: TRBD1 (6 bases). The V end was cut by 0 bases, the J end by 5 bases, with 19 bases between. There are 17 residues in the CDR3. Germline V gene sequence: CDR1 MGHRA, CDR2 YSYEKL. The CDR3 region is CASSQDLDRPRRTEAFF. The CDR3 nucleotides read TGCGCCAGCAGCCAAGACTTAGACAGGCCCCGTAGGACTGAAGCTTTCTTT.

The chain couples TRBV14 to TRBJ2-7; 11 bases agree with TRBD1. The ends lost 4 bases at V and 6 bases at J; junction bases unmatched: 8. CDR1 and CDR2 from the germline V gene are SGHDN and FVKESK. This CDR3 comprises 15 residues. CDR3 coding DNA: TGTGCCAGCAGCCCCTCCGGGACAGGGGGATCCGAGCAGTACTTC. Encoded protein: CASSPSGTGGSEQYF.

This clone was observed once. The chain joins TRBV29-1 to TRBJ2-7, with 8 positions matching TRBD1. CDR3 length: 13 amino acids. Germline V gene data show CDR1 as SQVTM and CDR2 as ANQGSEA. With 3 bases clipped from V and 2 bases from J, the junction kept 3 bases outside the gene matches. The CDR3 loop reads CSVEDRDPYEQYF. The CDR3 DNA reads as TGCAGCGTTGAGGACAGGGATCCCTACGAGCAGTACTTC.